Sequencing of this T cell receptor (beta chain) was carried out in a study of T cells in localized non-small cell lung cancer. Overall study results and limits: Only one tumor region went through sequencing, so heterogeneity may still be there. Appearances in adjacent lung were noted for a median approximately 52 of the top 100 tumor clones. Higher adjacent-lung clonality was associated with shorter survival. There was higher T cell clonality in uninvolved adjacent lung than in tumor, and it was highest there.

Remarks on this clone: Its specificity is unknown.

Produced via immunoSEQ multiplex PCR; TCRdb's table is partial and in-frame only. The sample shows fewer than 40,000 clones, more than 75% of them seen only once. The CDR3 has 14 residues. Germline assignment: CDR1 LNHDA and CDR2 SQIVND (reference sequence). Trimming cost V 8 bases and J 8 bases; bases outside gene matches: 9. Sample: peripheral blood, taken before any cancer treatment. This receptor was taken from a male donor at least 60 years old with stage III lung adenocarcinoma. The chain is built from TRBV19 and TRBJ1-4; TRBD1 aligns across 9 bases. The CDR3 is CASSPGQGREKLFF. The CDR3 DNA reads TGTGCCAGTTCGCCGGGACAGGGAAGAGAAAAACTGTTTTTT.